This T cell receptor (beta chain) was recorded in a study of T cell repertoires in cytomegalovirus infection. TCRdb processed the reads anew with MiXCR; each CDR3 protein has one entry. The sample has 680,000 or so distinct CDR3 sequences; 35% to 40% are singletons. In germline, CDR1 is MDHEN, CDR2 SYDVKM. V dropped 5 bases and J dropped 1 base, with 12 bases sitting between them. CDR3 length: 16 amino acids. The sequenced sample was PBMCs. The chain employs TRBV28 and TRBJ1-6; possible D gene TRBD1, 6 bases. This TCR derives from a human donor in good health (CMV status not recorded). Some clones in this sample may be carry-over from other donors' samples. This chain's CDR3 is CASSGAGQSYNSPLHF. CDR3 sequence (DNA): TGTGCCAGCAGTGGAGCAGGACAGTCCTATAATTCACCCCTCCACTTT.